This TCR beta chain was identified in a study of T cells in severe cutaneous drug reactions. Across the whole study: Only probable or definite SJS/TEN or DRESS cases by RegiSCAR were enrolled.

Bulk and single-cell libraries used iRepertoire multiplex PCR with TCR subtype-specific primers. Reanalyzing the multiplex PCR reads, TCRdb keeps one entry per CDR3 protein, without DNA. This sample's table reports 8,800 or so distinct CDR3 sequences. Germline V CDR1 and CDR2: LGHNA, YSLEER. The CDR3 runs 14 residues. Sequenced patients had Stevens-Johnson syndrome or toxic epidermal necrolysis caused by carbamazepine. The chain combines TRBV4-3 with TRBJ2-7; TCRdb selects TRBD1, and the lack of DNA leaves this call unchecked. Sequencing used cells from a skin blister. This receptor was identified in a human donor with a severe cutaneous adverse drug reaction. The CDR3 loop reads CASSPGTGTYEQYF.